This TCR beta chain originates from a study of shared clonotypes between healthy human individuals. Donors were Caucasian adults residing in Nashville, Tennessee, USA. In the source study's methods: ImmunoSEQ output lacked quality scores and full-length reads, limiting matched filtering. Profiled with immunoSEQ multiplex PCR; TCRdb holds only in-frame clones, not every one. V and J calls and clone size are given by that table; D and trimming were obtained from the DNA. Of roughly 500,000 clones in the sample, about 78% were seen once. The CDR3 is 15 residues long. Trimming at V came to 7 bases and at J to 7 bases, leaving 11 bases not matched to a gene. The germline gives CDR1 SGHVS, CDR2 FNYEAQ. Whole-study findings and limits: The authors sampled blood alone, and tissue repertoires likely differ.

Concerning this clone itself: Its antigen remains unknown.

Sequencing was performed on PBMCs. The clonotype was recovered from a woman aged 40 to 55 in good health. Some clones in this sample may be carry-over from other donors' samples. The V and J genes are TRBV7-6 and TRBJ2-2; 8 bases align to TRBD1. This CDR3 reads CASTFTRTGIGELFF. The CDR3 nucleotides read TGTGCCAGCACCTTCACCCGGACAGGGATCGGGGAGCTGTTTTTT. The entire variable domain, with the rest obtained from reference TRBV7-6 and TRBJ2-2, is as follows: GAGVSQSPRYKVTKRGQDVALRCDPISGHVSLYWYRQALGQGPEFLTYFNYEAQQDKSGLPNDRFSAERPEGSISTLTIQRTEQRDSAMYRCASTFTRTGIGELFFGEGSRLTVL.